Below, 5 T cell receptor beta chains from the same sample are listed, as sequenced in a study of response to subunit inactivated influenza vaccine. TCRdb recomputed calls from the RT-PCR reads with MiXCR, one row per CDR3 protein. The sample has more than 400,000 distinct CDR3 sequences, 7.2% seen once. The specimen was PBMCs from blood, collected 23 months after vaccination. All receptors come from a man between 45 and 75 years old who received an inactivated influenza vaccine.

The chain has TRBV24-1 and TRBJ2-2; no clear D gene. CDR1 is KGHDR, CDR2 SFDVKD, per germline. Trimming removed 5 bases at V and 3 bases at J, with 6 bases between. This CDR3 is 13 amino acids long. The CDR3 loop is CATSVTDTGELFF. The CDR3 DNA reads TGTGCCACCAGTGTGACGGACACCGGGGAGCTGTTTTTT.

The V and J genes are TRBV12-3 or TRBV12-4 and TRBJ1-3; unclear D gene. This CDR3 has 18 residues. Trimming shortened V by 7 bases and J by 0 bases, and 22 bases separated the two germline ends. The CDR3 reads CASITRQDGRASGNTIYF. CDR3 nucleotide sequence: TGTGCCAGCATCACAAGGCAGGATGGCAGAGCCTCTGGAAACACCATATATTTT.

This clonotype was counted between two and nine times. This chain connects TRBV6-2 or TRBV6-3 to TRBJ1-6; no clear D gene. V was shortened by 3 bases and J by 10 bases, with 16 bases between the two germline ends. The CDR3 contains 15 residues. Germline assignment: CDR1 MNHEY and CDR2 SVGEGT. This CDR3 is CASSYVVRMGSPLHF. In nucleotides, the CDR3 is TGTGCCAGCAGTTATGTCGTCAGGATGGGCTCACCCCTCCACTTT.

V usage is TRBV5-6 and J usage is TRBJ2-1; a weak D match, TRBD2 (6 bases). The CDR3 spans 17 residues. CDR1 SGHDT and CDR2 YYEEEE come from the germline V gene. V was cut by 3 bases and J by 4 bases, with 20 bases left in between. The CDR3 nucleotides are TGTGCCAGCAGCTGGGGCGGGGTAGGCTCACTTTACAATGAGCAGTTCTTC. Its translation is CASSWGGVGSLYNEQFF.

This clonotype was detected many times. The chain carries TRBV12-3 or TRBV12-4 and TRBJ2-3, with D possibly TRBD1 on 7 matching bases. The CDR3 extends over 14 amino acids. The V and J ends lost 10 bases and 0 bases respectively, with 14 bases between them. The CDR3 loop is CATGRDRSTDTQYF. CDR3 nucleotide sequence: TGTGCCACCGGGCGGGACAGAAGCACAGATACGCAGTATTTT.